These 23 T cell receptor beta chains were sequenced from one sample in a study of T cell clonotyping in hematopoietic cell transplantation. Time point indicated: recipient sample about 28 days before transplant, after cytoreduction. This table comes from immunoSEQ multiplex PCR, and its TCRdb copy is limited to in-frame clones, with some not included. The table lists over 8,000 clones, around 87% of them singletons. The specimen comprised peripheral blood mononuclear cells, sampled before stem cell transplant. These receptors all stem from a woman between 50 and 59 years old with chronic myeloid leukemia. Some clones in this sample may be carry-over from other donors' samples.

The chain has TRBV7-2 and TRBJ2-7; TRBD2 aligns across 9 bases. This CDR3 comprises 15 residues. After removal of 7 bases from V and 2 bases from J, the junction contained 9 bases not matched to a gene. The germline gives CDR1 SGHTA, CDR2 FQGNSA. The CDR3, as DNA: TGTGCCAGCACCTTGGCGGGACTAGCAGCCTACGAGCAGTACTTC. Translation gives CASTLAGLAAYEQYF.

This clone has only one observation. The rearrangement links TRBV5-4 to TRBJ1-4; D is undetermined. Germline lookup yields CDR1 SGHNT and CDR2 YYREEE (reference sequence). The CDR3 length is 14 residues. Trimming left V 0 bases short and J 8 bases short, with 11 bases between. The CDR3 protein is CASSLDAGNEKLFF. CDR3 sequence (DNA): TGTGCCAGCAGCTTGGACGCCGGAAACGAAAAACTGTTTTTT.

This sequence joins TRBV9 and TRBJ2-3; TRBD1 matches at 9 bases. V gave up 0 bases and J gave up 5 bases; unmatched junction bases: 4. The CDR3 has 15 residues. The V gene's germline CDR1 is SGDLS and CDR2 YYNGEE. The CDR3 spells CASSVGTGGRDTQYF. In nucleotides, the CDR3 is TGTGCCAGCAGCGTAGGTACAGGGGGCAGAGATACGCAGTATTTT.

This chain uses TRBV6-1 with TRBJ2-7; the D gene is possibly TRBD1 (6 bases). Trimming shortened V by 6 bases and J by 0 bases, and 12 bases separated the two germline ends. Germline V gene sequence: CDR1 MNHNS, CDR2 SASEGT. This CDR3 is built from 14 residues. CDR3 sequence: CASRLGANSYEQYF. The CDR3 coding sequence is TGTGCCAGCAGGTTGGGGGCGAACTCCTACGAGCAGTACTTC.

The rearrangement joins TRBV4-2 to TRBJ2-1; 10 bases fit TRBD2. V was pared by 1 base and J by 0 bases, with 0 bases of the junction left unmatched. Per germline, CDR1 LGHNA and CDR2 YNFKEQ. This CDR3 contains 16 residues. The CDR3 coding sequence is TGTGCCAGCAGCCAAGGGACTAGCGGCTCCTACAATGAGCAGTTCTTC. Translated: CASSQGTSGSYNEQFF.

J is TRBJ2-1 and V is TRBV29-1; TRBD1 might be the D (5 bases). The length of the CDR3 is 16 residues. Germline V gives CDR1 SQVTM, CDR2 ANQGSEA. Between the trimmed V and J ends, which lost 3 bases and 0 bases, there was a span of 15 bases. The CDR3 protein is CSVERQLRSSYNEQFF. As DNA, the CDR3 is TGCAGCGTTGAGAGACAGCTGCGAAGCTCCTACAATGAGCAGTTCTTC.

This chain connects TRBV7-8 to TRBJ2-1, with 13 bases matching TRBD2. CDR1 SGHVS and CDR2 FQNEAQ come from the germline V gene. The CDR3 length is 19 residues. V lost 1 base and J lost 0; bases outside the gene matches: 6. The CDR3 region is CASSLGGLAGYSSYNEQFF. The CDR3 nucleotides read TGTGCCAGCAGCTTAGGGGGACTAGCGGGATATAGCTCCTACAATGAGCAGTTCTTC.

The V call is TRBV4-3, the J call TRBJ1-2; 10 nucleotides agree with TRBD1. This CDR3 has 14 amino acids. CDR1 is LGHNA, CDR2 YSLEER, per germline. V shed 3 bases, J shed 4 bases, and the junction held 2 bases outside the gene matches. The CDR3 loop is CASSQDRGTYGYTF. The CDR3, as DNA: TGCGCCAGCAGCCAGGACAGGGGGACCTATGGCTACACCTTC.

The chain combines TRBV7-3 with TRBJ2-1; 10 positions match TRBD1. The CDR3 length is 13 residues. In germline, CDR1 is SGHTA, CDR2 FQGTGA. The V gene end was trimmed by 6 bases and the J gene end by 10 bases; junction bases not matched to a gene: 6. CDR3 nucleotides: TGTGCCAGCAGTCCGGGACAGGGGAGAGAGCAGTTCTTC. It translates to CASSPGQGREQFF.

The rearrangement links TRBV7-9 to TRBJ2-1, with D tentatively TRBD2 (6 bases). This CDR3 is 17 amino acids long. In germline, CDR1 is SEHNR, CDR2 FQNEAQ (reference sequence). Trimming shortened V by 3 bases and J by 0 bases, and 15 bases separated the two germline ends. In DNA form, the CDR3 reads TGTGCCAGCAGCTTTATCGGGAGCGGAGGCTCCTACAATGAGCAGTTCTTC. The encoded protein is CASSFIGSGGSYNEQFF. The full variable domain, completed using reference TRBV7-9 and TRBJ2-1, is DTGVSQNPRHKITKRGQNVTFRCDPISEHNRLYWYRQTLGQGPEFLTYFQNEAQLEKSRLLSDRFSAERPKGSFSTLEIQRTEQGDSAMYLCASSFIGSGGSYNEQFFGPGTRLTVL.

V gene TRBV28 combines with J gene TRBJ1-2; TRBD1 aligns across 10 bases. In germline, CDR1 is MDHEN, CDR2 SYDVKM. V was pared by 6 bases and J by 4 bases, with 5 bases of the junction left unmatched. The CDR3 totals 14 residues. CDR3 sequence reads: CASRGDRGGYGYTF. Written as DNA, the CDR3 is TGTGCCAGCAGGGGGGACAGGGGAGGCTATGGCTACACCTTC.

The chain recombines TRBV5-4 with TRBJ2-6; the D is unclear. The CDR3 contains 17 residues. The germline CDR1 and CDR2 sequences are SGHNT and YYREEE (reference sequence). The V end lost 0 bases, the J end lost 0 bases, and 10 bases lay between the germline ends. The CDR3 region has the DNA TGTGCCAGCAGCTTGGAACCGACCAACTCTGGGGCCAACGTCCTGACTTTC. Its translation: CASSLEPTNSGANVLTF. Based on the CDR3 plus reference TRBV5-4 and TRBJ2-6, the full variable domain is ETGVTQSPTHLIKTRGQQVTLRCSSQSGHNTVSWYQQALGQGPQFIFQYYREEENGRGNFPPRFSGLQFPNYSSELNVNALELDDSALYLCASSLEPTNSGANVLTFGAGSRLTVL.

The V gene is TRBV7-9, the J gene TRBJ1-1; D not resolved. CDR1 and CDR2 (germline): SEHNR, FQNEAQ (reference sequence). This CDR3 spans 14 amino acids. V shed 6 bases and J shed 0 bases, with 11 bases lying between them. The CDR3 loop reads CASSQGLLNTEAFF. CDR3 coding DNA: TGTGCCAGCAGTCAAGGACTGCTGAACACTGAAGCTTTCTTT.

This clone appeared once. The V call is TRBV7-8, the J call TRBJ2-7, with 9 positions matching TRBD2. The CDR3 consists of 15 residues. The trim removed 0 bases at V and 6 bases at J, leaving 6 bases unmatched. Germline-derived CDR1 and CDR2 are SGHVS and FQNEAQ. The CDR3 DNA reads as TGTGCCAGCAGCTTAGCTAGCGGGAGTGGGGGCGAGCAGTACTTC. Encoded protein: CASSLASGSGGEQYF.

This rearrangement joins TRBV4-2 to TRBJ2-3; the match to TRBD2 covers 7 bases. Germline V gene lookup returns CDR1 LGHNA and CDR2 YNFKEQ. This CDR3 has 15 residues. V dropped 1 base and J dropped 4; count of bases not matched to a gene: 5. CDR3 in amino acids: CASSQGGRDSDTQYF. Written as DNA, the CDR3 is TGTGCCAGCAGCCAAGGGGGGAGGGACTCAGATACGCAGTATTTT.

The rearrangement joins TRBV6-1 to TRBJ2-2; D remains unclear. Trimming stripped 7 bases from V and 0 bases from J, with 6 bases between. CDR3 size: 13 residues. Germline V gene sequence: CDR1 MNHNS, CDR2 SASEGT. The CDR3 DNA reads TGTGCCAGCACTCGAGCGAACACCGGGGAGCTGTTTTTT. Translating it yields CASTRANTGELFF.

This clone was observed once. CDR3 nucleotides: TGTGCCTGGAGTGTAGGTCAGGGCCCCTACGAGCAGTACTTC. Translated: CAWSVGQGPYEQYF. The chain joins TRBV30 to TRBJ2-7; D is possibly TRBD1 (5 bases). V was shortened by 0 bases and J by 2 bases, with 11 bases between the two germline ends. The CDR3 runs to 14 residues. The germline CDR1 and CDR2 sequences are GTSNPN and SVGIG (reference sequence).

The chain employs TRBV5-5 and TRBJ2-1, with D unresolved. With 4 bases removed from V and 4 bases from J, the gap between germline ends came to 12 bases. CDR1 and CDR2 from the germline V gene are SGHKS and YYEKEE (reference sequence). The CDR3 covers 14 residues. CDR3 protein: CASSPYWGYNEQFF. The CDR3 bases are TGTGCCAGCAGCCCCTATTGGGGATACAATGAGCAGTTCTTC.

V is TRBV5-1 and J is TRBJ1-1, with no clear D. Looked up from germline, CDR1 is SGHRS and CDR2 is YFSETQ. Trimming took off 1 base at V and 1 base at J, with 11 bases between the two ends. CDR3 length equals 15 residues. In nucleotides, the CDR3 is TGCGCCAGCAGCTTGAATTGGGCCCAGAACACTGAAGCTTTCTTT. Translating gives CASSLNWAQNTEAFF.

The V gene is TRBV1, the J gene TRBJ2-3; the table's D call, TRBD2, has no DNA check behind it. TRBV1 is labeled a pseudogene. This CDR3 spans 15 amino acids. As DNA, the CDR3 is TGCACCAGCAGCCTCAAGCGGGAGGCCACAGATACGCAGTATTTT. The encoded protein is CTSSLKREATDTQYF.

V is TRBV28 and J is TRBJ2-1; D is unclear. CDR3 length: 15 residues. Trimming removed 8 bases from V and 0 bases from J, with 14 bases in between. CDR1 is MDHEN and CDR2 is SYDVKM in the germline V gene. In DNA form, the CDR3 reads TGTGCCAGCCAGCCGGACGCCGACTCCTACAATGAGCAGTTCTTC. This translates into CASQPDADSYNEQFF. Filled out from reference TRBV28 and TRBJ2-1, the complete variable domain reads DVKVTQSSRYLVKRTGEKVFLECVQDMDHENMFWYRQDPGLGLRLIYFSYDVKMKEKGDIPEGYSVSREKKERFSLILESASTNQTSMYLCASQPDADSYNEQFFGPGTRLTVL.

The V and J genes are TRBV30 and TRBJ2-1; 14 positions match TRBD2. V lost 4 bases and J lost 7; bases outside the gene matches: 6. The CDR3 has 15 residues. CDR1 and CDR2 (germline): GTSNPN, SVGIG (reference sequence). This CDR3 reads CAWTGLAGVLNEQFF. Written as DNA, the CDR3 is TGTGCCTGGACGGGACTAGCGGGAGTCTTGAATGAGCAGTTCTTC.

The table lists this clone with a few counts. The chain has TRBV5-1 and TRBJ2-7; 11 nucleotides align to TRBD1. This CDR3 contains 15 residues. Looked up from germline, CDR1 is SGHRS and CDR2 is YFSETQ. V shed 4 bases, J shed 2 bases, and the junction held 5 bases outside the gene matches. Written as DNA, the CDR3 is TGCGCCAGCAGCGCAGGGACAGGGGGGACCTACGAGCAGTACTTC. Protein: CASSAGTGGTYEQYF.